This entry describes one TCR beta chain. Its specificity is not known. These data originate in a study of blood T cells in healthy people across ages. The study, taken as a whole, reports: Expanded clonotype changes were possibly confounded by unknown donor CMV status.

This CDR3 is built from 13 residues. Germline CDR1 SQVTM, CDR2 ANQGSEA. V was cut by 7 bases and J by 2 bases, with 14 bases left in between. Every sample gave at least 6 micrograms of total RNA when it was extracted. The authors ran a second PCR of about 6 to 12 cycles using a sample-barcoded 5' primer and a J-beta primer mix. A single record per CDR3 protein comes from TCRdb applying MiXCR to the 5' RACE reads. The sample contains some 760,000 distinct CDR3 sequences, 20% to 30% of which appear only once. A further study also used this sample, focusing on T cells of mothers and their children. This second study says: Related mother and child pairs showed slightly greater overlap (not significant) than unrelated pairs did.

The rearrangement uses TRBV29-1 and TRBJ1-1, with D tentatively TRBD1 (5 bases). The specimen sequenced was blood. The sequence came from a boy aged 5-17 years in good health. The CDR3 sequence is CSALTEVNTEAFF. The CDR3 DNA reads TGCAGCGCCTTGACAGAGGTAAACACTGAAGCTTTCTTT.